These 32 T cell receptor beta chains share one sample of origin, sequenced in a study of blood T cell repertoires in COVID-19. The method was immunoSEQ multiplex PCR; TCRdb's version includes in-frame clones alone and lacks a portion of them. The table lists 100,000 to 110,000 clones, around four fifths of them singletons. The sample taken for sequencing was peripheral blood. The receptors originated from a woman in her 70s with acute or convalescent COVID-19.

J is TRBJ2-2 and V is TRBV2; possibly TRBD2 for D (5 bases). V lost 5 bases and J 7 bases, leaving 14 bases between the germline ends. CDR1 and CDR2 from the germline V gene are SNHLY and FYNNEI. The CDR3 has 14 residues. The CDR3 sequence: CASSKDSDLGELFF. The CDR3, as DNA: TGTGCCAGCAGTAAGGACTCGGACCTCGGGGAGCTGTTTTTT. Full variable domain (missing parts from reference TRBV2 and TRBJ2-2): EPEVTQTPSHQVTQMGQEVILRCVPISNHLYFYWYRQILGQKVEFLVSFYNNEISEKSEIFDDQFSVERPDGSNFTLKIRSTKLEDSAMYFCASSKDSDLGELFFGEGSRLTVL.

Only a few counts were recorded for this clone. The chain links TRBV10-2 to TRBJ1-6, with 8 bases matching TRBD1. CDR3 size: 16 residues. Germline V CDR1 and CDR2: WSHSY, SAAADI. V gave up 5 bases and J gave up 6 bases; unmatched junction bases: 9. CDR3 in DNA: TGCGCCAGCAGTTATATTCAGGGGGCAGGTAATTCACCCCTCCACTTT. Encoded protein: CASSYIQGAGNSPLHF.

The sample holds one count of this clone. The gene calls are TRBV6-5 and TRBJ1-4; no firm D call. Germline CDR1 and CDR2: MNHEY and SVGAGI. Trimming took 4 bases from V and 4 from J, leaving 13 bases between them. The CDR3 runs to 15 residues. The CDR3 DNA reads as TGTGCCAGCAGTTCACGACGGGAGTTTAATGAAAAACTGTTTTTT. It encodes CASSSRREFNEKLFF.

The chain recombines TRBV5-1 with TRBJ1-4; D unresolved. Trimming shortened V by 0 bases and J by 4 bases, and 7 bases separated the two germline ends. Germline V gene data show CDR1 as SGHRS and CDR2 as YFSETQ. This CDR3 has 14 amino acids. CDR3 loop: CASSLESVNEKLFF. In nucleotides, the CDR3 is TGCGCCAGCAGCTTGGAGTCAGTTAATGAAAAACTGTTTTTT.

The sample holds a few counts of this clone. The chain links TRBV7-3 to TRBJ1-6; D call uncertain. Trimming removed 5 bases at V and 10 bases at J, with 12 bases between. This CDR3 has 13 amino acids. Germline CDR1 is SGHTA and CDR2 is FQGTGA. This chain's CDR3 is CASSETVSSPLHF. CDR3 sequence (DNA): TGTGCCAGCAGCGAAACAGTAAGCTCACCCCTCCACTTT.

This chain uses TRBV12-3 or TRBV12-4 with TRBJ1-1; D is perhaps TRBD1 (5 bases). Trimming left V 6 bases short and J 5 bases short, with 13 bases between. This CDR3 contains 13 residues. In DNA, the CDR3 is TGTGCCAGCAGACAACAGGTTTTTACTGAAGCTTTCTTT. Its translation is CASRQQVFTEAFF.

The rearrangement joins TRBV12-3 or TRBV12-4 to TRBJ1-2; D not resolved. V was cut by 6 bases and J by 8 bases, with 10 bases left in between. The CDR3 runs to 11 residues. CDR3 sequence: CASSRLDGYTF. The CDR3 DNA reads TGTGCCAGCAGCCGACTCGACGGCTACACCTTC.

This clone has only one observation. V usage is TRBV18 and J usage is TRBJ1-1; tentatively, D is TRBD1 (6 bases). CDR1 is KGHSH and CDR2 is LQKENI in the germline V gene. The CDR3 loop spans 15 amino acids. V dropped 5 bases and J dropped 0 bases, with 13 bases sitting between them. The CDR3 loop is CASSGAGALNTEAFF. CDR3 DNA sequence: TGTGCCAGCTCAGGGGCAGGGGCGCTGAACACTGAAGCTTTCTTT.

This sequence joins TRBV27 and TRBJ2-4; 9 bases line up with TRBD1. J gave up 5 bases and V 6 bases, and 5 bases lay outside the gene matches. CDR3 length equals 14 residues. Germline V gene data show CDR1 as MNHEY and CDR2 as SMNVEV (reference sequence). The CDR3 nucleotides are TGTGCCAGCAGGCGACAGGGGGACGAAAACATTCAGTACTTC. Translated, it gives CASRRQGDENIQYF.

This chain uses TRBV13 with TRBJ2-7, with D unresolved. Germline assignment: CDR1 PRHDT and CDR2 FYEKMQ (reference sequence). V lost 8 bases to trimming and J lost 5 bases, with 7 bases between them. The CDR3 runs to 10 residues. The CDR3 DNA is TGTGCCAGCGGGCGCAACGAGCAGTACGTC. The encoded protein is CASGRNEQYV.

The chain's CDR3 is CASSLRQGSTDTQYF. In nucleotides, the CDR3 is TGTGCCAGCAGCCTCAGACAGGGGAGCACAGATACGCAGTATTTT. The J gene is TRBJ2-3, the V gene TRBV6-5; 8 bases line up with TRBD1. With 6 bases clipped from V and 0 bases from J, the junction kept 5 bases outside the gene matches. Germline loops: CDR1 MNHEY, CDR2 SVGAGI. The CDR3 spans 15 residues.

The chain is built from TRBV5-4 and TRBJ2-1, with 10 positions matching TRBD2. Germline CDR1 SGHNT, CDR2 YYREEE (reference sequence). V lost 0 bases, J lost 6 bases, and 6 bases stayed unmatched. This CDR3 is built from 16 residues. The CDR3 DNA reads TGTGCCAGCAGCTTGGTAGCGGGGGGTCTGACCAATGAGCAGTTCTTC. Translation: CASSLVAGGLTNEQFF.

This rearrangement joins TRBV5-1 to TRBJ2-5, with D possibly matching TRBD1 (5 bases). The germline V gene encodes CDR1 SGHRS and CDR2 YFSETQ. CDR3 size: 16 residues. The V end lost 4 bases, the J end lost 4 bases, and 20 bases lay between the germline ends. The DNA for the CDR3 is TGCGCCAGCAGCCCTACGGGCTCAAGGGGCGCAGAGACCCAGTACTTC. Protein sequence: CASSPTGSRGAETQYF.

The rearrangement joins TRBV5-1 to TRBJ1-1; 7 bases are shared with TRBD1. The CDR3 extends over 14 amino acids. Germline assignment: CDR1 SGHRS and CDR2 YFSETQ. Trimming removed 4 bases from V and 5 bases from J; junction bases left unmatched: 8. The CDR3 bases are TGCGCCAGCAGCCTGGCAGGGGGAGCGACTGAAGCTTTCTTT. This encodes CASSLAGGATEAFF.

The V call is TRBV5-5, the J call TRBJ1-1; 7 nucleotides align to TRBD1. This CDR3 region has 15 residues. Germline CDR1 reads SGHKS; CDR2 reads YYEKEE (reference sequence). The V and J ends lost 3 bases and 4 bases, in that order; junction bases with no gene match: 9. The CDR3: CASSYWTGESTEAFF. The DNA for the CDR3 is TGTGCCAGCAGCTATTGGACAGGAGAAAGCACTGAAGCTTTCTTT.

In this sample, this clone turned up once. The V and J genes are TRBV5-4 and TRBJ2-2; 9 nucleotides line up with TRBD2. From germline, CDR1 is SGHNT and CDR2 YYREEE (reference sequence). The length of the CDR3 is 18 residues. After removal of 1 base from V and 3 bases from J, the junction contained 10 bases not matched to a gene. The CDR3 loop reads CASSLKISGGLYTGELFF. In DNA, the CDR3 is TGTGCCAGCAGCTTGAAAATTAGCGGGGGCCTTTACACCGGGGAGCTGTTTTTT.

This rearrangement joins TRBV10-2 to TRBJ1-5, with TRBD1 matching 7 bases. The CDR3 is 14 residues long. V lost 7 bases to trimming and J lost 5 bases; unmatched junction nucleotides: 8. Germline loops: CDR1 WSHSY, CDR2 SAAADI. The CDR3 DNA reads as TGCGCCAGCAAATTTCAGGGGGGCGATCAGCCCCAGCATTTT. This gives the protein CASKFQGGDQPQHF.

This clone was detected only a few times. The rearrangement joins TRBV25-1 to TRBJ2-7; D is uncertain. The CDR3 length is 14 residues. Trimming left V 2 bases short and J 1 base short, with 9 bases between. Germline-derived CDR1 and CDR2 are MGHDK and SYGVNS. CDR3 coding DNA: TGTGCCAGCAGTGAACCCCGTTATTCCTACGAGCAGTACTTC. Protein sequence: CASSEPRYSYEQYF.

For the CDR3, the DNA is TGTGCCAGCAGTTACGGTGGGACAGGGGGGGGCTATGGCTACACCTTC. Protein: CASSYGGTGGGYGYTF. This chain connects TRBV6-5 to TRBJ1-2; 11 bases fit TRBD1. Trimming at V came to 2 bases and at J to 4 bases, leaving 6 bases not matched to a gene. The CDR3 is 16 residues long. Germline CDR1 and CDR2: MNHEY and SVGAGI.

This clone was counted between two and nine times. This chain joins TRBV7-2 and TRBJ2-7; weak D call: TRBD1 (5 bases). V gave up 1 base and J gave up 3 bases, with 7 bases separating them. The CDR3 runs to 13 residues. Germline V CDR1 and CDR2: SGHTA, FQGNSA. The CDR3 DNA is TGTGCCAGCAGCTTAGGACAGAACTACGAGCAGTACGTC. This codes for CASSLGQNYEQYV.

This clone was observed once. This sequence joins TRBV5-1 and TRBJ1-4; 7 bases align to TRBD1. With V trimmed by 5 bases and J by 6 bases, 13 bases remained unmatched. The germline CDR1 and CDR2 sequences are SGHRS and YFSETQ. This CDR3 region has 16 residues. The CDR3 coding sequence is TGCGCCAGCAGGGGAGACAGGGCCACTTTTGATGAAAAACTGTTTTTT. This encodes CASRGDRATFDEKLFF. The full variable domain, rest sourced from reference TRBV5-1 and TRBJ1-4, is KAGVTQTPRYLIKTRGQQVTLSCSPISGHRSVSWYQQTPGQGLQFLFEYFSETQRNKGNFPGRFSGRQFSNSRSEMNVSTLELGDSALYLCASRGDRATFDEKLFFGSGTQLSVL.

This clone was picked up a small number of times. This chain connects TRBV5-4 to TRBJ2-3; 10 nucleotides agree with TRBD2. This CDR3 comprises 15 residues. The V segment lost 4 bases and the J segment 1 base; nucleotides outside the gene matches: 3. CDR1 is SGHNT, CDR2 YYREEE, per germline (reference sequence). CDR3 sequence (DNA): TGTGCCAGCAGCCCCGGGACTAGCGGCACAGATACGCAGTATTTT. It yields the protein CASSPGTSGTDTQYF.

V usage is TRBV5-1 and J usage is TRBJ2-1; TRBD2 might be the D (5 bases). The V and J ends lost 0 bases and 6 bases respectively, with 10 bases between them. The CDR3 extends over 14 amino acids. Germline CDR1 and CDR2: SGHRS and YFSETQ. CDR3 bases: TGCGCCAGCAGCTTGGGAGCGGTGAGCAATGAGCAGTTCTTC. Residues: CASSLGAVSNEQFF.

This clone was counted between two and nine times. The chain employs TRBV7-9 and TRBJ1-1; D is ambiguous. The length of the CDR3 is 17 residues. CDR1 SEHNR and CDR2 FQNEAQ come from the germline V gene (reference sequence). V shed 5 bases and J shed 1 base, with 20 bases lying between them. CDR3 region: CASSQYRWGAWNTEAFF. As DNA, the CDR3 is TGTGCCAGCAGCCAGTACCGGTGGGGAGCCTGGAACACTGAAGCTTTCTTT.

In this sample, this clone turned up a few times. The chain carries TRBV24-1 and TRBJ1-2; D is unclear. Trimming pared 3 bases from V and 0 bases from J, leaving 13 bases between. The CDR3 extends over 16 amino acids. CDR1 KGHDR and CDR2 SFDVKD come from the germline V gene. The CDR3, as DNA: TGTGCCACCAGTGATCGTCAAGGAGAAGCTAACTATGGCTACACCTTC. It translates to CATSDRQGEANYGYTF.

In DNA form, the CDR3 reads TGTGCCAGCAGTTCAGGGGTTGGAAACACCATATATTTT. Translation: CASSSGVGNTIYF. J is TRBJ1-3 and V is TRBV6-6; D may be TRBD1 (6 bases). Trimming shortened V by 4 bases and J by 3 bases, and 7 bases separated the two germline ends. The CDR3 is made up of 13 amino acids. Germline values: CDR1 MNHNY, CDR2 SVGAGI (reference sequence).

The chain carries TRBV6-5 and TRBJ2-2, with a tentative D call TRBD1 (5 bases). Trimming stripped 2 bases from V and 4 bases from J, with 11 bases between. Germline-derived CDR1 and CDR2 are MNHEY and SVGAGI. The CDR3 contains 15 residues. The CDR3 DNA reads TGTGCCAGCAGTTACGCCTTAGGGGTCACCGGGGAGCTGTTTTTT. Its protein is CASSYALGVTGELFF.

V and J are TRBV27 and TRBJ2-1; 10 bases match TRBD1. CDR3 length equals 12 residues. The V segment lost 3 bases and the J segment 15 bases; nucleotides outside the gene matches: 5. The germline V gene encodes CDR1 MNHEY and CDR2 SMNVEV (reference sequence). The CDR3 DNA sequence: TGTGCCAGCAGTTTTCGGGACAGGGGCTTGTTCTTC. It encodes CASSFRDRGLFF.

This chain joins TRBV7-9 and TRBJ1-1; the D is unclear. This CDR3 region has 12 residues. The V gene's germline CDR1 is SEHNR and CDR2 FQNEAQ (reference sequence). Trimming left V 6 bases short and J 2 bases short, with 7 bases between. CDR3 region: CASSVYNTEAFF. As DNA, the CDR3 is TGTGCCAGCAGTGTATATAACACTGAAGCTTTCTTT. Supplemented by reference TRBV7-9 and TRBJ1-1, the full variable domain reads DTGVSQNPRHKITKRGQNVTFRCDPISEHNRLYWYRQTLGQGPEFLTYFQNEAQLEKSRLLSDRFSAERPKGSFSTLEIQRTEQGDSAMYLCASSVYNTEAFFGQGTRLTVV.

This clone has just one count. Other DNA sequences within the sample encode an identical CDR3. V usage is TRBV12-3 or TRBV12-4 and J usage is TRBJ1-2, with 7 positions matching TRBD1. This CDR3 spans 13 amino acids. Trimming removed 5 bases from V and 4 bases from J; junction bases left unmatched: 4. The CDR3 coding sequence is TGTGCCAGCAGTGCCGCAGGGGGCTATGGCTACACCTTC. Residues: CASSAAGGYGYTF.

The chain is built from TRBV5-1 and TRBJ1-4, with TRBD1 as a possible D gene (6 bases). The CDR3 is 14 residues long. CDR1 SGHRS and CDR2 YFSETQ come from the germline V gene. V was pared by 5 bases and J by 6 bases, with 14 bases between. The chain's CDR3 is CASSPPGGHEKLFF. DNA of the CDR3: TGCGCCAGCAGTCCGCCGGGGGGCCATGAAAAACTGTTTTTT. Supplemented by reference TRBV5-1 and TRBJ1-4, the full variable domain reads KAGVTQTPRYLIKTRGQQVTLSCSPISGHRSVSWYQQTPGQGLQFLFEYFSETQRNKGNFPGRFSGRQFSNSRSEMNVSTLELGDSALYLCASSPPGGHEKLFFGSGTQLSVL.

This clone has a handful of counts. The chain uses TRBV27 and TRBJ1-6; 8 positions agree with TRBD1. The germline CDR1 and CDR2 sequences are MNHEY and SMNVEV (reference sequence). V dropped 5 bases and J dropped 9; count of bases not matched to a gene: 24. This CDR3 is 20 amino acids long. CDR3 amino acids: CASSLLRGPRLARGLSPLHF. In DNA, the CDR3 is TGTGCCAGCAGTCTACTCAGGGGGCCCCGACTGGCCCGTGGCCTTTCACCCCTCCACTTT.